This T cell receptor (beta chain) is from a study of T cells in Graves' hyperthyroidism and ophthalmopathy. Study conclusions and caveats: Within blood appeared most thyroid clonotypes that had expanded above 0.001.

This clonotype was picked up many times. Its cognate antigen is unknown. The length of the CDR3 is 11 residues. V shed 5 bases and J shed 4 bases, with 6 bases lying between them. Germline assignment: CDR1 SGHTA and CDR2 FQGNSA. What was amplified from RNA transcripts were TCR beta CDR3 regions. Primed by the HTBI set, a first-round RT-PCR was run on the TCR CDR3. TCRdb independently ran MiXCR on the multiplex PCR reads; one entry per CDR3 protein. The table includes around 350,000 distinct CDR3 sequences, about 18% detected once. The TCR comes from a woman aged 18-35 years with Graves' hyperthyroidism. The sequencing sample was made of blood. This rearrangement joins TRBV7-2 to TRBJ2-7; D is ambiguous. The chain's CDR3 is CASSITYEQYF. The CDR3, as DNA: TGTGCCAGCAGCATAACATACGAGCAGTACTTC.